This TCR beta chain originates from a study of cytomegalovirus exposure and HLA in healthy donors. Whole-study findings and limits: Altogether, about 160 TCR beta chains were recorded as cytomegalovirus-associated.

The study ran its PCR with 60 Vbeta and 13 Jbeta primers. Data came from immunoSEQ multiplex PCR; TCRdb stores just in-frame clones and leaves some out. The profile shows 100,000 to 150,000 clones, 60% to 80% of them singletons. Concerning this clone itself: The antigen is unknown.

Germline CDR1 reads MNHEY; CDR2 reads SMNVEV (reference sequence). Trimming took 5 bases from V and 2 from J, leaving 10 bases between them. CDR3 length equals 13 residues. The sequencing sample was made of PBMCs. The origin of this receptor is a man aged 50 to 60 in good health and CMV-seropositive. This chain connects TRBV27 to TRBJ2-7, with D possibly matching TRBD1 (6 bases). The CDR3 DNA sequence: TGTGCCAGCAGTCGGGACACCACCTACGAGCAGTACTTC. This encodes CASSRDTTYEQYF.